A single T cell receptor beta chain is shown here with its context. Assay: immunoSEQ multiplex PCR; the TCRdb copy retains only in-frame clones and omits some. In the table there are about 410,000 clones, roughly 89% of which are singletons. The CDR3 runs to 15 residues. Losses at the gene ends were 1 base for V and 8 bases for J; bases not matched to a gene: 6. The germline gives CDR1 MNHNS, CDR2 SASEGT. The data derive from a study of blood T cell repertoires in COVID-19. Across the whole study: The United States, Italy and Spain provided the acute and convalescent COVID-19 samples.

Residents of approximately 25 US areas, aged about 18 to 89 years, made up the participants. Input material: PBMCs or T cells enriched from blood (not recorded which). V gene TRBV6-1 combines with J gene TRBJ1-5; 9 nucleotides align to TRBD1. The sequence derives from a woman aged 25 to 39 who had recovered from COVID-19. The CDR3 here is CASSEGPGQGEPQHF. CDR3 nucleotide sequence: TGTGCCAGCAGTGAAGGGCCGGGACAGGGTGAGCCCCAGCATTTT.